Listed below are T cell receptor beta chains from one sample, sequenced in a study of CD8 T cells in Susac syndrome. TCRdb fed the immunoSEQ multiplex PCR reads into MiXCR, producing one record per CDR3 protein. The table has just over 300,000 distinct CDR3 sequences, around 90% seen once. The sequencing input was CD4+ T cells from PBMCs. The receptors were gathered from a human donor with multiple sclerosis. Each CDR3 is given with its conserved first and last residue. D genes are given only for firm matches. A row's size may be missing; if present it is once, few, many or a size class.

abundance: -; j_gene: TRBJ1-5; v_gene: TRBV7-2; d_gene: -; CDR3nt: TGTGCCAGCAGCACCTATGAGAATCAGCCCCAGCATTTT; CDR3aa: CASSTYENQPQHF
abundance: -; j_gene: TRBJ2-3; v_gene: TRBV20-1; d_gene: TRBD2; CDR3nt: TGCAGTGCGCGACTAGCGGGAGGCTTTACAGATACGCAGTATTTT; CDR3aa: CSARLAGGFTDTQYF
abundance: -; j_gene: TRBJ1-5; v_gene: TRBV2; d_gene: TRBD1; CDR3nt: TGTGCCAGCTCCCGACAGGGGGTTCAGCCCCAGCATTTT; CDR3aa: CASSRQGVQPQHF
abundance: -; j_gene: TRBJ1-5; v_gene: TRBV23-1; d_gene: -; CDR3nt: TGCGCCAGCAGTCAATCGTCTATTCTCGGGACATTTCAGCCCCAGCATTTT; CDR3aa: CASSQSSILGTFQPQHF
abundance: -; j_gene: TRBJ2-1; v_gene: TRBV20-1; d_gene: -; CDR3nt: TGCAGTGCAACGAGCGGACCCTCCTACAATGAGCAGTTCTTC; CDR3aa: CSATSGPSYNEQFF
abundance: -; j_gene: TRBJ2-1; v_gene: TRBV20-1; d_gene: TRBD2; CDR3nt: TGCAGTGCCACGGACGGGACTAGCGGCCGCAATGAGCAGTTCTTC; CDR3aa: CSATDGTSGRNEQFF
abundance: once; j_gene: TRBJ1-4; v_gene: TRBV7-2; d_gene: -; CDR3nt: TGTGCCAGCAGCTTAATTGGGGGGGATGGAGAAAAACTGTTTTTT; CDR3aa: CASSLIGGDGEKLFF
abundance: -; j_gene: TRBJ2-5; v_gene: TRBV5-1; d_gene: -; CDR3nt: TGCGCCAGCAGCTTGGGGTCGGTGTCGGGGGAGACCCAGTACTTC; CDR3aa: CASSLGSVSGETQYF
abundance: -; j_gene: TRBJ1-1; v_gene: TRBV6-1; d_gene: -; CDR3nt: TGTGCCAGCAGGGACTACCTAGGGCGGGCTGAAGCTTTCTTT; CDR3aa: CASRDYLGRAEAFF
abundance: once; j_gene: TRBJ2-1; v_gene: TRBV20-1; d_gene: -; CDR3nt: TGCAGTGCTTCTCCGGGAAGTTACAATGAGCAGTTTTTC; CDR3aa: CSASPGSYNEQFF
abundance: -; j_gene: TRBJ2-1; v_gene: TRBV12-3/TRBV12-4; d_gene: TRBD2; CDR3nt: TGTGCCAGCAGTTTATCCCTAGCGGGGGGGCCCGATGAGCAGTTCTTC; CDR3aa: CASSLSLAGGPDEQFF
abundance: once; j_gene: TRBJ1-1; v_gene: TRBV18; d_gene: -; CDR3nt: TGTGCCAGCTCACGACAGGCGATGAACACTGAAGCTTTCTTT; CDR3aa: CASSRQAMNTEAFF
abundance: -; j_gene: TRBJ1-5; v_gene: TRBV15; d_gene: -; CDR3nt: TGTGCCACCAGCAGAGTTGCAGGGAGATTGGTAATTCGCAGTCAGCCCCAGCATTTT; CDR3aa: CATSRVAGRLVIRSQPQHF
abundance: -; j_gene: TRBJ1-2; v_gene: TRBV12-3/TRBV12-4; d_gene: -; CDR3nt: TGTGCCAGCAGTTTAGACCTGGGGACCAACTATGGCTACACCTTC; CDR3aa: CASSLDLGTNYGYTF
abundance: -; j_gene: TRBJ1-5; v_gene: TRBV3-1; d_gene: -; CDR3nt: TGTGCCAGCAGCCAAGACCGGGAGGGAAATCAGCCCCAGCATTTT; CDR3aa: CASSQDREGNQPQHF
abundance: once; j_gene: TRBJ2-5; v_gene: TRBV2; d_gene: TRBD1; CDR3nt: TGTGCCAGCAGGGGACAGATCCACGGGACCCAGTACTTC; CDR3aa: CASRGQIHGTQYF
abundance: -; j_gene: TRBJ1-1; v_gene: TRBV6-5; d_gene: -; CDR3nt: TGTGCCAGCCATCCTCATGGTTCCTTGAACACTGAAGCTTTCTTT; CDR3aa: CASHPHGSLNTEAFF
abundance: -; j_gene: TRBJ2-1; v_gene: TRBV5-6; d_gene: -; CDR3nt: TGTGCCAGCAGCTTTCCTCTAGCCCTGGGGGTCTACAATGAGCAGTTCTTC; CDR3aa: CASSFPLALGVYNEQFF
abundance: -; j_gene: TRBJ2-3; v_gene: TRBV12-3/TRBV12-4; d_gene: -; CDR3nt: TGTGCCAGCACCCTGGACTACCTGACATCGGATACGCAGTATTTT; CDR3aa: CASTLDYLTSDTQYF
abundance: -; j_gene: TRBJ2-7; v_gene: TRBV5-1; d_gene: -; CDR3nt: TGCGCCAGCAGTCGCGTACCAGCCTACGAGCAGTACTTC; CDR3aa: CASSRVPAYEQYF
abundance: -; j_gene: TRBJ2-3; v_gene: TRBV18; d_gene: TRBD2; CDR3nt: TGTGCCAGCTCACCCCCACTGGGCGGGAGCTCCACAGATACGCAGTATTTT; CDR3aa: CASSPPLGGSSTDTQYF
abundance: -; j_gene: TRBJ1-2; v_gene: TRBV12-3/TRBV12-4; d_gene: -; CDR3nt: TGTGCCAGCAGCCTTGACCGATTCTATGGCTACACCTTC; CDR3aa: CASSLDRFYGYTF